This T cell receptor (beta chain) comes out of a study of blood T cell repertoires in COVID-19. For the study at large: Some COVID-19 samples were acute and others convalescent; all came from the United States, Italy and Spain. Nucleic acid was either cDNA or gDNA, and it came from T cells, B-cell-depleted T cells, or PBMCs.

The authors' processing: Estimated nucleated cell counts came from reference gene primer amplification. TCRdb keeps only in-frame clones here, not all; method: immunoSEQ multiplex PCR. V and J calls and clone size are given by that table; D and trimming were obtained from the DNA. The table includes 250,000 or so clones, 86% detected once. V gave up 6 bases and J gave up 10 bases, with 15 bases separating them. Germline lookup yields CDR1 MNHEY and CDR2 SVGAGI. This CDR3 has 13 residues. The sample consisted of peripheral blood. This chain uses TRBV6-5 with TRBJ1-4; D gene uncertain. This sequence was found in a man of 80 years or more with acute or convalescent COVID-19. The CDR3 region has the DNA TGTGCCAGCAGGCAACAAGCGGGCCGAAAACTGTTTTTT. It encodes CASRQQAGRKLFF.